This is a list of T cell receptor beta chains from one sample in a study of response to subunit inactivated influenza vaccine. Each CDR3 protein is one row after TCRdb ran MiXCR on the RT-PCR reads. The table has about 610,000 distinct CDR3 sequences, less than 15% seen once. Sequenced here: PBMCs from blood, sampled 11 to 12 days after vaccination. These receptors all come from a middle-aged man who received an inactivated influenza vaccine. Both conserved end residues are part of each CDR3. The order of the fields is D gene, J gene, CDR3 length, V gene, clone size, CDR3 DNA, CDR3 protein. D genes are given only for firm matches. Clone size appears in some rows only: once, few, many, or a class for an expanded clone.

d_gene: .; j_gene: TRBJ2-7; len: 11; v_gene: TRBV9; abundance: many; CDR3nt: TGTGCCAGCAGCCCAGGGACCGAGCAGTACTTC; CDR3aa: CASSPGTEQYF
d_gene: .; j_gene: TRBJ1-3; len: 15; v_gene: TRBV6-5; abundance: few; CDR3nt: TGTGCCAGCAGTTACCCCGACCTGAGTGGAAACACCATATATTTT; CDR3aa: CASSYPDLSGNTIYF
d_gene: .; j_gene: TRBJ2-5; len: 13; v_gene: TRBV7-3; abundance: many; CDR3nt: TGTGCCAGCAGCTTGGTTAAGGAAGAGACCCAGTACTTC; CDR3aa: CASSLVKEETQYF
d_gene: TRBD2; j_gene: TRBJ2-1; len: 17; v_gene: TRBV29-1; abundance: .; CDR3nt: TGCAGCGTTGGGGTCAGCGGGAGGGCCAGATCCTACAATGAGCAGTTCTTC; CDR3aa: CSVGVSGRARSYNEQFF
d_gene: TRBD2; j_gene: TRBJ2-1; len: 15; v_gene: TRBV4-1; abundance: .; CDR3nt: TGCGCCAGCAGCCAAGACGAGCGGGGGGGCGTCCGGCAGTTCTTC; CDR3aa: CASSQDERGGVRQFF
d_gene: TRBD1; j_gene: TRBJ2-2; len: 17; v_gene: TRBV12-3/TRBV12-4; abundance: .; CDR3nt: TGTGCCAGCAGTACCAGGACAGGGAAAATCGGCACCGGGGAGCTGTTTTTT; CDR3aa: CASSTRTGKIGTGELFF
d_gene: TRBD1; j_gene: TRBJ2-2; len: 15; v_gene: TRBV11-2; abundance: .; CDR3nt: TGTGCCAGCAGCTCCGGGACAGGGGCCACCGGGGAGCTGTTTTTT; CDR3aa: CASSSGTGATGELFF
d_gene: TRBD2; j_gene: TRBJ2-1; len: 15; v_gene: TRBV28; abundance: .; CDR3nt: TGTGCCAGCAGTCTGGGGACTAGCCGGTCGGCCGAGCAGTTCTTC; CDR3aa: CASSLGTSRSAEQFF
d_gene: .; j_gene: TRBJ1-6; len: 14; v_gene: TRBV4-2; abundance: few; CDR3nt: TGTGCCAGCAGCCATCCCGGGGTTAATTCACCCCTCCACTTT; CDR3aa: CASSHPGVNSPLHF
d_gene: TRBD1; j_gene: TRBJ1-2; len: 17; v_gene: TRBV20-1; abundance: .; CDR3nt: TGCAGTGCTAGAGATCAGGGACAGGGTCTTCTTAACTATGGCTACACCTTC; CDR3aa: CSARDQGQGLLNYGYTF
d_gene: TRBD2; j_gene: TRBJ2-1; len: 15; v_gene: TRBV29-1; abundance: many; CDR3nt: TGCAGCGTTGAAGAGACGGGGGGCTCCTACAATGAGCAGTTCTTC; CDR3aa: CSVEETGGSYNEQFF
d_gene: TRBD2; j_gene: TRBJ2-3; len: 16; v_gene: TRBV7-2; abundance: .; CDR3nt: TGTGCCAGCAGCTTAGATCAGCGGGGGGGCACAGATACGCAGTATTTT; CDR3aa: CASSLDQRGGTDTQYF
d_gene: .; j_gene: TRBJ2-1; len: 14; v_gene: TRBV14; abundance: .; CDR3nt: TGTGCCAGCAGCCGGGGACCAATCTACAATGAGCAGTTCTTC; CDR3aa: CASSRGPIYNEQFF
d_gene: TRBD1; j_gene: TRBJ2-2; len: 16; v_gene: TRBV2; abundance: .; CDR3nt: TGTGCCAGCAGTATTAACAGGGGACGGAACACCGGGGAGCTGTTTTTT; CDR3aa: CASSINRGRNTGELFF
d_gene: .; j_gene: TRBJ2-7; len: 15; v_gene: TRBV6-5; abundance: .; CDR3nt: TGTGCCAGCAGTTACAGGGGAACGAGCTCCTACGAGCAGTACTTC; CDR3aa: CASSYRGTSSYEQYF
d_gene: .; j_gene: TRBJ2-7; len: 13; v_gene: TRBV19; abundance: .; CDR3nt: TGTGCCAGTAGTATCGGCAGGGGTGTCGAGCAGTACTTC; CDR3aa: CASSIGRGVEQYF
d_gene: TRBD2; j_gene: TRBJ2-3; len: 12; v_gene: TRBV10-1; abundance: .; CDR3nt: TGCGCCGTACAGCGGGATGCAGATACGCAGTATTTT; CDR3aa: CAVQRDADTQYF
d_gene: .; j_gene: TRBJ2-5; len: 12; v_gene: TRBV29-1; abundance: few; CDR3nt: TGCAGCGTTCTAAGACTGGAAGAGACCCAGTACTTC; CDR3aa: CSVLRLEETQYF
d_gene: .; j_gene: TRBJ2-2; len: 17; v_gene: TRBV15; abundance: .; CDR3nt: TGTGCCACCAGCAGACGGCCGTCGGACAGCTACACCGGGGAGCTGTTTTTT; CDR3aa: CATSRRPSDSYTGELFF
d_gene: .; j_gene: TRBJ1-2; len: 13; v_gene: TRBV20-1; abundance: .; CDR3nt: TGCAGTGCTAGGACATTCGAGGGGGATGGCTACACCTTC; CDR3aa: CSARTFEGDGYTF
d_gene: TRBD1; j_gene: TRBJ1-2; len: 16; v_gene: TRBV6-1; abundance: many; CDR3nt: TGTGCCAGCAGACCTCCCGGGACAGGGGGAACCTATGGCTACACCTTC; CDR3aa: CASRPPGTGGTYGYTF
d_gene: .; j_gene: TRBJ1-5; len: 14; v_gene: TRBV10-3; abundance: few; CDR3nt: TGTGCCATCAGTGAACCAGGGGCCAATCAGCCCCAGCATTTT; CDR3aa: CAISEPGANQPQHF
d_gene: TRBD2; j_gene: TRBJ2-7; len: 15; v_gene: TRBV11-2; abundance: few; CDR3nt: TGTGCCAGCAGCTTTTGGAGGGCTAGCGGTTACGAGCAGTACTTC; CDR3aa: CASSFWRASGYEQYF
d_gene: TRBD2; j_gene: TRBJ2-1; len: 15; v_gene: TRBV3-1; abundance: many; CDR3nt: TGTGCCAGCAGCCAAACTAGCGGGAATAGGAATGAGCAGTTCTTC; CDR3aa: CASSQTSGNRNEQFF
d_gene: .; j_gene: TRBJ2-1; len: 16; v_gene: TRBV14; abundance: .; CDR3nt: TGTGCCAGCAGCCAAGATTATCGGGTCCCTTACAGTGAGCAGTTCTTC; CDR3aa: CASSQDYRVPYSEQFF
d_gene: .; j_gene: TRBJ1-5; len: 15; v_gene: TRBV5-1; abundance: few; CDR3nt: TGCGCCAGCAGCCGGGGAGAGTATAGCAATCAGCCCCAGCATTTT; CDR3aa: CASSRGEYSNQPQHF
d_gene: TRBD2; j_gene: TRBJ2-7; len: 16; v_gene: TRBV20-1; abundance: .; CDR3nt: TGCAGTGCTAGAGAGATGGGACTAGCGGAGACCTACGAGCAGTACTTC; CDR3aa: CSAREMGLAETYEQYF
d_gene: .; j_gene: TRBJ2-1; len: 15; v_gene: TRBV7-9; abundance: .; CDR3nt: TGTGCCAGCAGCTTCCCAGGGCCTTCCTACAATGAGCAGTTCTTC; CDR3aa: CASSFPGPSYNEQFF
d_gene: .; j_gene: TRBJ1-2; len: 13; v_gene: TRBV7-2; abundance: .; CDR3nt: TGTGCCAGCAGTCCGGGGATTTACTATGGCTACACCTTC; CDR3aa: CASSPGIYYGYTF
d_gene: .; j_gene: TRBJ2-2; len: 16; v_gene: TRBV6-1; abundance: few; CDR3nt: TGTGCCAGCAGTGAAGGTCCGGTGAGGGGGACCGGGGAGCTGTTTTTT; CDR3aa: CASSEGPVRGTGELFF
d_gene: .; j_gene: TRBJ1-5; len: 13; v_gene: TRBV20-1; abundance: few; CDR3nt: TGCAGTGCTAGTACGCCGGGACATGGGCCCCAGCATTTT; CDR3aa: CSASTPGHGPQHF
d_gene: TRBD2; j_gene: TRBJ2-1; len: 17; v_gene: TRBV24-1; abundance: few; CDR3nt: TGTGCCACCAGTGATAGGAAGCGGGAGGGCCGCGGAAATGAGCAGTTCTTC; CDR3aa: CATSDRKREGRGNEQFF
d_gene: .; j_gene: TRBJ1-1; len: 14; v_gene: TRBV4-1; abundance: .; CDR3nt: TGCGCCAGCAGCCAGGCTAGGGGGTCAGCTGAAGCTTTCTTT; CDR3aa: CASSQARGSAEAFF
d_gene: TRBD1; j_gene: TRBJ2-7; len: 15; v_gene: TRBV7-2; abundance: .; CDR3nt: TGTGCCAGCAGCACAACCGGGACAGGGGGCTACGAGCAGTACTTC; CDR3aa: CASSTTGTGGYEQYF
d_gene: .; j_gene: TRBJ1-6; len: 14; v_gene: TRBV6-1; abundance: few; CDR3nt: TGTGCCAGCAGTCCCGGGTCGGTTTATTCACCCCTCCACTTT; CDR3aa: CASSPGSVYSPLHF
d_gene: TRBD1; j_gene: TRBJ1-5; len: 15; v_gene: TRBV7-8; abundance: .; CDR3nt: TGTGCCAGCAGCCGGGACAGGGGGCGTGACCAGCCCCAGCATTTT; CDR3aa: CASSRDRGRDQPQHF
d_gene: TRBD1; j_gene: TRBJ2-3; len: 17; v_gene: TRBV29-1; abundance: .; CDR3nt: TGCAGCGCTGGTGCCCCGCCTGGGACAGATAGCACAGATACGCAGTATTTT; CDR3aa: CSAGAPPGTDSTDTQYF
d_gene: .; j_gene: TRBJ2-3; len: 12; v_gene: TRBV24-1; abundance: few; CDR3nt: TGTGCCACCAGCGGGTGGGAAGATACGCAGTATTTT; CDR3aa: CATSGWEDTQYF
d_gene: .; j_gene: TRBJ1-1; len: 15; v_gene: TRBV28; abundance: .; CDR3nt: TGTGCCAGCAGCCCGGGGACAAAGATGAACACTGAAGCTTTCTTT; CDR3aa: CASSPGTKMNTEAFF
d_gene: .; j_gene: TRBJ1-1; len: 18; v_gene: TRBV6-2/TRBV6-3; abundance: once; CDR3nt: TGTGCCAGCAGTCCACAATGGGGGAGAAGAATAGGGAACACTGAAGCTTTCTTT; CDR3aa: CASSPQWGRRIGNTEAFF
d_gene: TRBD2; j_gene: TRBJ2-1; len: 15; v_gene: TRBV14; abundance: .; CDR3nt: TGTGCCAGCAGCAATACTAGCGGGTGGTGGAATGAGCAGTTCTTC; CDR3aa: CASSNTSGWWNEQFF
d_gene: .; j_gene: TRBJ2-2; len: 16; v_gene: TRBV6-2/TRBV6-3; abundance: many; CDR3nt: TGTGCCAGCATTGACCGAACAGGGAGCGGCACCGGGGAGCTGTTTTTT; CDR3aa: CASIDRTGSGTGELFF
d_gene: TRBD1; j_gene: TRBJ2-5; len: 15; v_gene: TRBV20-1; abundance: few; CDR3nt: TGCAGTGCTAGTCGACGGGACAGGGGTCGGGAGACCCAGTACTTC; CDR3aa: CSASRRDRGRETQYF
d_gene: TRBD2; j_gene: TRBJ2-1; len: 12; v_gene: TRBV7-6; abundance: .; CDR3nt: TGTGCCAGCAGCTTTGGGCGGGGGGAGCAGTTCTTC; CDR3aa: CASSFGRGEQFF
d_gene: .; j_gene: TRBJ2-7; len: 14; v_gene: TRBV29-1; abundance: .; CDR3nt: TGCAGCGTGGAAGGGCGGGGCAGGGGATACGAGCAGTACTTC; CDR3aa: CSVEGRGRGYEQYF
d_gene: TRBD2; j_gene: TRBJ2-7; len: 15; v_gene: TRBV4-3; abundance: .; CDR3nt: TGCGCCAGCAGCCCGGTTATCGGGGGGGCCTACGAGCAGTACTTC; CDR3aa: CASSPVIGGAYEQYF
d_gene: .; j_gene: TRBJ1-2; len: 14; v_gene: TRBV28; abundance: .; CDR3nt: TGTGCCAGCAGTTACCGCGGAGGGTTTTATGGCTACACCTTC; CDR3aa: CASSYRGGFYGYTF
d_gene: TRBD2; j_gene: TRBJ2-2; len: 17; v_gene: TRBV7-9; abundance: .; CDR3nt: TGTGCCAGCAGCGGCCATAGCGGGGCCTTAGGGACCGGGGAGCTGTTTTTT; CDR3aa: CASSGHSGALGTGELFF
d_gene: .; j_gene: TRBJ2-5; len: 16; v_gene: TRBV14; abundance: .; CDR3nt: TGTGCCAGCAGCCAAGGACTGAACTGGATTATTGAGACCCAGTACTTC; CDR3aa: CASSQGLNWIIETQYF
d_gene: TRBD1; j_gene: TRBJ1-5; len: 15; v_gene: TRBV6-5; abundance: .; CDR3nt: TGTGCCAGCAGACTCGGACAGGGCGTCAATCAGCCCCAGCATTTT; CDR3aa: CASRLGQGVNQPQHF
d_gene: TRBD1; j_gene: TRBJ2-2; len: 15; v_gene: TRBV11-2; abundance: few; CDR3nt: TGTGCCAGCAGCCGGGACAGGGGGCACACCGGGGAGCTGTTTTTT; CDR3aa: CASSRDRGHTGELFF
d_gene: .; j_gene: TRBJ2-7; len: 13; v_gene: TRBV5-6; abundance: many; CDR3nt: TGTGCCAGCAGCTTGGGCGCCTCCTACGAGCAGTACTTC; CDR3aa: CASSLGASYEQYF
d_gene: .; j_gene: TRBJ1-2; len: 12; v_gene: TRBV4-3; abundance: few; CDR3nt: TGCGCCAGCAGCCAAGGGCGGGCCGGCTACACCTTC; CDR3aa: CASSQGRAGYTF
d_gene: .; j_gene: TRBJ2-1; len: 14; v_gene: TRBV6-1; abundance: many; CDR3nt: TGTGCCACGGGGGACCGGAGCTCCTACAATGAGCAGTTCTTC; CDR3aa: CATGDRSSYNEQFF